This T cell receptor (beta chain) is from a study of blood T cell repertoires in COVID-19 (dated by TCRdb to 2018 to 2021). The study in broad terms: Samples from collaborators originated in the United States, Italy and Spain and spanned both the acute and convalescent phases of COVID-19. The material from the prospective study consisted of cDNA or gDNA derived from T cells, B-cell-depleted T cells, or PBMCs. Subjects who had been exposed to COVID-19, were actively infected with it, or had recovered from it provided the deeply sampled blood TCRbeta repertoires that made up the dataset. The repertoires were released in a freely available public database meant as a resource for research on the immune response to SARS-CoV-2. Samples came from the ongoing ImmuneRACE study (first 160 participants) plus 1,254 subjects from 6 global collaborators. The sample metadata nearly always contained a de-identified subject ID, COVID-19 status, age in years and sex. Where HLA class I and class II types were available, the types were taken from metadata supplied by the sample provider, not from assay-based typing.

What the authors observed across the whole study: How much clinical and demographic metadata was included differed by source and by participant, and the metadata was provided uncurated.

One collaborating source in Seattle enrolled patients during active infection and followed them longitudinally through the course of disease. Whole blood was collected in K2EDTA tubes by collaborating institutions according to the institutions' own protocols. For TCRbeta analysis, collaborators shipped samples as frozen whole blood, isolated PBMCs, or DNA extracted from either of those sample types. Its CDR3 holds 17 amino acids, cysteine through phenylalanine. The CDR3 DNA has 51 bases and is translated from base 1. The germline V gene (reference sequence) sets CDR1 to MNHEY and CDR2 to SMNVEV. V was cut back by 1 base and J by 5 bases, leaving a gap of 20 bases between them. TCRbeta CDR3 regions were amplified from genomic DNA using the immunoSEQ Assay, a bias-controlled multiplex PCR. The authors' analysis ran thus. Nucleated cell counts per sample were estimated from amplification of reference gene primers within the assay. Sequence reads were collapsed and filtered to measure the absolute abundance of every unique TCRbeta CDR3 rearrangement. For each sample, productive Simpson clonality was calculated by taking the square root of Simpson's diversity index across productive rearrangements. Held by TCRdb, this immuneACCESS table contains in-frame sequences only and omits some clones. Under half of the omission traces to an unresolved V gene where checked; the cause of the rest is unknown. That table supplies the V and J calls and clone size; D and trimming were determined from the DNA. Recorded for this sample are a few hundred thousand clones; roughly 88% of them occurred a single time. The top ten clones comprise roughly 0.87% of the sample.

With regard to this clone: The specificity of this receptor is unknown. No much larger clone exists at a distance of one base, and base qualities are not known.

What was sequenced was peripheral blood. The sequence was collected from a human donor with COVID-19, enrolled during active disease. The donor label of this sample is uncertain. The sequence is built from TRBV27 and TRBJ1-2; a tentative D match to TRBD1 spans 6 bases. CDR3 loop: CASSLFRGEVGAYGYTF. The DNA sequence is TGTGCCAGCAGTTTATTCAGGGGTGAAGTGGGGGCATATGGCTACACCTTC.